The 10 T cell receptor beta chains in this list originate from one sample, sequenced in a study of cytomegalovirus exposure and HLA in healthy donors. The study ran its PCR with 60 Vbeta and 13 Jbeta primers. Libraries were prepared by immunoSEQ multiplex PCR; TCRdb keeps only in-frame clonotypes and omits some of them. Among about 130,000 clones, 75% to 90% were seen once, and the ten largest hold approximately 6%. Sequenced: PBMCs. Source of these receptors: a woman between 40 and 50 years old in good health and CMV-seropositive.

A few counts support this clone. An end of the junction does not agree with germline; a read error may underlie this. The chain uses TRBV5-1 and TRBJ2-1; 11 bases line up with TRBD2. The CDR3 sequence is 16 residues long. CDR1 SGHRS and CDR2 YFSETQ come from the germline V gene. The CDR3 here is CASSSSTSSGRSSRIF. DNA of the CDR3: TGCGCCAGCAGCTCCAGTACTTCTAGCGGGAGGAGCTCGAGAATCTTC.

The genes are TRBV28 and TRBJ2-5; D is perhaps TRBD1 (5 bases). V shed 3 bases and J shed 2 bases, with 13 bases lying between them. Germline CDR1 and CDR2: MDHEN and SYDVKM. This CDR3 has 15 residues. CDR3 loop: CASSFIQGGQETQYF. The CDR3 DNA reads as TGTGCCAGCAGTTTTATTCAGGGCGGTCAAGAGACCCAGTACTTC.

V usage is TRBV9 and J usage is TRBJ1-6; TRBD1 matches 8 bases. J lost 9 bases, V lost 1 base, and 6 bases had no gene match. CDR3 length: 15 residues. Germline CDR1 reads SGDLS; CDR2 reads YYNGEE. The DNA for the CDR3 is TGTGCCAGCAGCGTATCCTTAGACAGGGGTTCACCCCTCCACTTT. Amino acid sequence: CASSVSLDRGSPLHF.

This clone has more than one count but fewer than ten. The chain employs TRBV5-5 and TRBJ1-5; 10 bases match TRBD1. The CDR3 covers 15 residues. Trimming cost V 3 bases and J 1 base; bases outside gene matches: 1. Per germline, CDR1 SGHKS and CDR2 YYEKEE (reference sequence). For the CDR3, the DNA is TGTGCCAGCAGCTGGACAGGGGGAAGCAATCAGCCCCAGCATTTT. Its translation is CASSWTGGSNQPQHF.

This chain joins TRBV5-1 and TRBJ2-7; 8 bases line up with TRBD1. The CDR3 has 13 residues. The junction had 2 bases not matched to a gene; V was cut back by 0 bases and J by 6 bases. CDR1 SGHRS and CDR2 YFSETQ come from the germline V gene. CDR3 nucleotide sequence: TGCGCCAGCAGCTTGGCCACAGGGGGCGAGCAGTACTTC. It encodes CASSLATGGEQYF.

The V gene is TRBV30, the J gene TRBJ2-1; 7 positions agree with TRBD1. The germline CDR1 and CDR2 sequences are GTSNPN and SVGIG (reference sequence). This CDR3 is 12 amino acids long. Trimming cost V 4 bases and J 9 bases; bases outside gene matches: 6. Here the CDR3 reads CAWTRQGPEQFF. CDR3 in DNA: TGTGCCTGGACGAGACAGGGTCCTGAGCAGTTCTTC.

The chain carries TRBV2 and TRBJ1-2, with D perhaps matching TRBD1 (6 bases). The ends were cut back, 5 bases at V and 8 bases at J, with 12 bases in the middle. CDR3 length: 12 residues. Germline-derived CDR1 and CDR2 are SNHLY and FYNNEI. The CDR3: CASSTNRDGYTF. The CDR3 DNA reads TGTGCCAGCAGTACGAACAGGGACGGCTACACCTTC.

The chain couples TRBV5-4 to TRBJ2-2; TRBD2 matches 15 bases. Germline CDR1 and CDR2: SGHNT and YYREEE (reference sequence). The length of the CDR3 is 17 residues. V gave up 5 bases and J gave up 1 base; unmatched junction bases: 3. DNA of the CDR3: TGTGCCAGCAGAAGGGGACTAGCGGGAGGGAACACCGGGGAGCTGTTTTTT. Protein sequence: CASRRGLAGGNTGELFF. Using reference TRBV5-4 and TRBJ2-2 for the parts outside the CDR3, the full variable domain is ETGVTQSPTHLIKTRGQQVTLRCSSQSGHNTVSWYQQALGQGPQFIFQYYREEENGRGNFPPRFSGLQFPNYSSELNVNALELDDSALYLCASRRGLAGGNTGELFFGEGSRLTVL.

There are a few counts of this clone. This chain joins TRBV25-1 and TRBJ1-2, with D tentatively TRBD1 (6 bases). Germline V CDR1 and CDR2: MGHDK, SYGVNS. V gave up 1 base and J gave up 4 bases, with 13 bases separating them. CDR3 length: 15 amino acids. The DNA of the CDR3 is TGTGCCAGCAGTGAATTCTGGGGGCTTCTCTATGGCTACACCTTC. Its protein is CASSEFWGLLYGYTF.

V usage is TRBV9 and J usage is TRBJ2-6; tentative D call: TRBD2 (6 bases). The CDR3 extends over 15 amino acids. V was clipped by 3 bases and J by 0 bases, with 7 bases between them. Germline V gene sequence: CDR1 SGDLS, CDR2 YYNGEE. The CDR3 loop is CASSAGGSGANVLTF. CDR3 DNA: TGTGCCAGCAGCGCCGGGGGCTCTGGGGCCAACGTCCTGACTTTC. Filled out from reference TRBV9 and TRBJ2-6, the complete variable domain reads DSGVTQTPKHLITATGQRVTLRCSPRSGDLSVYWYQQSLDQGLQFLIQYYNGEERAKGNILERFSAQQFPDLHSELNLSSLELGDSALYFCASSAGGSGANVLTFGAGSRLTVL.